Listed here are 8 T cell receptor beta chains from one sample, sequenced in a study of identical twins. TCRdb re-called the 5' RACE reads with MiXCR, one entry per CDR3 protein. The repertoire holds approximately 670,000 distinct CDR3 sequences, with over 5% as singletons. The source material was naive T cells sorted from blood. Source of these receptors: a man between 18 and 29 years old in good health.

This clonotype was counted many times. The gene calls are TRBV11-2 and TRBJ2-5; 13 bases map to TRBD2. The length of the CDR3 is 18 residues. Trimming cost V 4 bases and J 4 bases; bases outside gene matches: 12. CDR1 is SGHAT, CDR2 FQNNGV, per germline. The CDR3 here is CASSSNLNGLAGAETQYF. CDR3 DNA sequence: TGTGCCAGCAGCTCCAACCTTAACGGACTAGCGGGAGCAGAGACCCAGTACTTC.

This clonotype was seen many times. The gene calls are TRBV7-9 and TRBJ1-4, with D unresolved. With 3 bases removed from V and 0 bases from J, the gap between germline ends came to 5 bases. The CDR3 length is 14 residues. Germline CDR1 is SEHNR and CDR2 is FQNEAQ (reference sequence). The CDR3 loop is CASSFGATNEKLFF. CDR3 DNA sequence: TGTGCCAGCAGCTTCGGGGCAACTAATGAAAAACTGTTTTTT.

V gene TRBV12-3 or TRBV12-4 combines with J gene TRBJ2-2; D is ambiguous. V lost 1 base and J lost 6, with 15 bases in between. The CDR3 contains 16 residues. The CDR3 DNA reads TGTGCCAGCAGTTTAGGGTTAGGGCTTAAACCCGGGGAGCTGTTTTTT. Its protein is CASSLGLGLKPGELFF.

This clonotype was seen at least ten times. The chain recombines TRBV24-1 with TRBJ1-2; D is undetermined. Looked up from germline, CDR1 is KGHDR and CDR2 is SFDVKD. The CDR3 runs to 12 residues. V was pared by 0 bases and J by 7 bases, with 5 bases between. As DNA, the CDR3 is TGTGCCACCAGTGATTTGAGGGTTGGCTACACCTTC. Protein sequence: CATSDLRVGYTF.

The chain uses TRBV5-1 and TRBJ2-3; 7 bases match TRBD2. The V gene end was trimmed by 6 bases and the J gene end by 4 bases; junction bases not matched to a gene: 8. Germline V gene lookup returns CDR1 SGHRS and CDR2 YFSETQ. This CDR3 contains 14 residues. The CDR3 spells CASIKREVADTQYF. CDR3 sequence (DNA): TGCGCCAGCATTAAGCGGGAAGTTGCAGATACGCAGTATTTT. Full variable domain (remainder filled in from reference TRBV5-1 and TRBJ2-3): KAGVTQTPRYLIKTRGQQVTLSCSPISGHRSVSWYQQTPGQGLQFLFEYFSETQRNKGNFPGRFSGRQFSNSRSEMNVSTLELGDSALYLCASIKREVADTQYFGPGTRLTVL.

This clonotype was seen many times. This CDR3 is CASSTGVAGYEQFF. The DNA for the CDR3 is TGTGCCAGCAGTACCGGAGTAGCGGGGTATGAGCAGTTCTTC. J is TRBJ2-1 and V is TRBV27; the match to TRBD2 covers 8 bases. The germline CDR1 and CDR2 sequences are MNHEY and SMNVEV (reference sequence). The CDR3 loop spans 14 amino acids. J lost 8 bases, V lost 5 bases, and 8 bases had no gene match.

There are many counts of this clonotype. The V gene is TRBV6-6, the J gene TRBJ2-7; D call uncertain. Deletions cut 4 bases from V and 1 base from J, with 8 bases between. The germline V gene encodes CDR1 MNHNY and CDR2 SVGAGI (reference sequence). CDR3 size: 13 residues. CDR3 amino acids: CASSSAKSYEQYV. The CDR3 region has the DNA TGTGCCAGCAGTTCCGCTAAGTCCTACGAGCAGTACGTC.

This clonotype has a count of ten or more. The chain links TRBV5-5 to TRBJ2-5, with 8 bases aligning to TRBD1. The trim removed 5 bases at V and 2 bases at J, leaving 11 bases unmatched. CDR1 and CDR2 (germline): SGHKS, YYEKEE (reference sequence). This CDR3 is built from 16 residues. The CDR3 region is CASRAGQGVGQETQYF. In DNA form, the CDR3 reads TGTGCCAGCAGGGCCGGACAGGGAGTGGGACAAGAGACCCAGTACTTC.